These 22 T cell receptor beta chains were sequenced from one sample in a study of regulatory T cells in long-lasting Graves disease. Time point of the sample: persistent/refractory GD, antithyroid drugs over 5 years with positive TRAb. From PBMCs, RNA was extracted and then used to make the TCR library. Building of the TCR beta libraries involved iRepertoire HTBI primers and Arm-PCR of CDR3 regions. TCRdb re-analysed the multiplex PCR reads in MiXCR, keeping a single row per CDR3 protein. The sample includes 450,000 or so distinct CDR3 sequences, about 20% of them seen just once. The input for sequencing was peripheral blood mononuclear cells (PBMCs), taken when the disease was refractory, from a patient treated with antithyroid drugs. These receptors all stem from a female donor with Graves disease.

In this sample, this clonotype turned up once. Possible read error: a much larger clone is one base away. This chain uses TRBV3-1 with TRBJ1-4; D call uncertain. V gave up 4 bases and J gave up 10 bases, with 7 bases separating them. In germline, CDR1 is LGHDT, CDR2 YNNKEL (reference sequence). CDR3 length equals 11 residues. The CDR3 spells CASSLHGKLFF. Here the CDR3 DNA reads TGTGCCAGCAGCCTTCATGGAAAACTGTTTTTT.

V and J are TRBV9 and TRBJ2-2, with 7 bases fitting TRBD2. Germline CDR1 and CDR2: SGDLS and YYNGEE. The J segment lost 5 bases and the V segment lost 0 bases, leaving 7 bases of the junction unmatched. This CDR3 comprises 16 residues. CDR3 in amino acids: CASSVERLARTGELFF. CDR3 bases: TGTGCCAGCAGCGTAGAGAGACTAGCTCGGACCGGGGAGCTGTTTTTT. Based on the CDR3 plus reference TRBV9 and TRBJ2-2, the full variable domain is DSGVTQTPKHLITATGQRVTLRCSPRSGDLSVYWYQQSLDQGLQFLIQYYNGEERAKGNILERFSAQQFPDLHSELNLSSLELGDSALYFCASSVERLARTGELFFGEGSRLTVL.

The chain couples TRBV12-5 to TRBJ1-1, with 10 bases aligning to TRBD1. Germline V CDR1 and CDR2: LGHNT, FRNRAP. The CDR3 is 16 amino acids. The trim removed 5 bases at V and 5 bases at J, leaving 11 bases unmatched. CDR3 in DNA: TGTGCTAGTGGTGAGGGGACAGGGGCCACGGGGACTGAAGCTTTCTTT. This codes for CASGEGTGATGTEAFF.

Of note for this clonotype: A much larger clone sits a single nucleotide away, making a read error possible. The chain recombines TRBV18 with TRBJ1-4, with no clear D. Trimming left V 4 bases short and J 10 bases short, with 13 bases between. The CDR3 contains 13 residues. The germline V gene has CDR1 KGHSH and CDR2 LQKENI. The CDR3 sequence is CASSLAPDPKLFF. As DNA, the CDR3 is TGTGCCAGCTCACTTGCACCGGATCCAAAACTGTTTTTT. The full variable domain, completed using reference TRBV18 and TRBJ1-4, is NAGVMQNPRHLVRRRGQEARLRCSPMKGHSHVYWYRQLPEEGLKFMVYLQKENIIDESGMPKERFSAEFPKEGPSILRIQQVVRGDSAAYFCASSLAPDPKLFFGSGTQLSVL.

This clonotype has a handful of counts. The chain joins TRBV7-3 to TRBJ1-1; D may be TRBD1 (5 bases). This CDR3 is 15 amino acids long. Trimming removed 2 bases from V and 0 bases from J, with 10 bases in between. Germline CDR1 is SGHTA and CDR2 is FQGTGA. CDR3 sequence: CASSLLGGMNTEAFF. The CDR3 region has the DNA TGTGCCAGCAGCTTATTGGGGGGGATGAACACTGAAGCTTTCTTT. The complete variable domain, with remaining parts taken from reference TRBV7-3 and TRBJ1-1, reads GAGVSQTPSNKVTEKGKYVELRCDPISGHTALYWYRQSLGQGPEFLIYFQGTGAADDSGLPNDRFFAVRPEGSVSTLKIQRTERGDSAVYLCASSLLGGMNTEAFFGQGTRLTVV.

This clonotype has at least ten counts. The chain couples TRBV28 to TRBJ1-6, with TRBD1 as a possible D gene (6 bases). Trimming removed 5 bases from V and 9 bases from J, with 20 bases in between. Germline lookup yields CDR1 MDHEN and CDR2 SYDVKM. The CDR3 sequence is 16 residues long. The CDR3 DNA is TGTGCCAGCAGTCAGGGTGGTGCGGCCAGGGGTTCACCCCTCCACTTT. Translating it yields CASSQGGAARGSPLHF.

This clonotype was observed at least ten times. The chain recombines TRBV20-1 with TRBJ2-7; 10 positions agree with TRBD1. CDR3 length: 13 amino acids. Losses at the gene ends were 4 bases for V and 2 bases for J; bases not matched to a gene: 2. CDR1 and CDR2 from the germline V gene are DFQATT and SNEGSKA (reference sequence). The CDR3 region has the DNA TGCAGTGCTAATGGACAGGGGGCCTACGAGCAGTACTTC. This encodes CSANGQGAYEQYF.

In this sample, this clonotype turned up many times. CDR3 DNA sequence: TGTGCCAGCGAAGATCTAGGGAGCACAGATACGCAGTATTTT. As protein: CASEDLGSTDTQYF. V gene TRBV2 combines with J gene TRBJ2-3; the D is unclear. Trimming stripped 8 bases from V and 0 bases from J, with 12 bases between. The CDR3 has 14 amino acids. Germline CDR1 is SNHLY and CDR2 is FYNNEI. Based on the CDR3 plus reference TRBV2 and TRBJ2-3, the full variable domain is EPEVTQTPSHQVTQMGQEVILRCVPISNHLYFYWYRQILGQKVEFLVSFYNNEISEKSEIFDDQFSVERPDGSNFTLKIRSTKLEDSAMYFCASEDLGSTDTQYFGPGTRLTVL.

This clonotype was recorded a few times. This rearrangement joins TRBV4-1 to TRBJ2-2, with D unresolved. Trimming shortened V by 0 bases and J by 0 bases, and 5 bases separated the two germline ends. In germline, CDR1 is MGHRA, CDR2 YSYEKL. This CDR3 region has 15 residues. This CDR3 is CASSQDRPNTGELFF. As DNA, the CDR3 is TGCGCCAGCAGCCAAGATAGGCCGAACACCGGGGAGCTGTTTTTT.

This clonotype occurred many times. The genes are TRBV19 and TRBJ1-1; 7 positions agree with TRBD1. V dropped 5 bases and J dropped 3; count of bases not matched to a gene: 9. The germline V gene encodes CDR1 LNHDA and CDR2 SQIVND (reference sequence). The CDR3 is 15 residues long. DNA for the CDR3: TGTGCCAGTAGTCTCGGGACAGATCTTTACACTGAAGCTTTCTTT. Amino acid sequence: CASSLGTDLYTEAFF.

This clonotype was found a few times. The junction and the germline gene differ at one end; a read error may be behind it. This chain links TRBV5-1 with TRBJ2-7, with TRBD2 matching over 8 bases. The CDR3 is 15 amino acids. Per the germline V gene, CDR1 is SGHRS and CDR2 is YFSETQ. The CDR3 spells CASRLESGRIREQYF. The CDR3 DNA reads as TGCGCCAGCAGATTGGAGAGCGGGAGAATTAGGGAGCAGTACTTC. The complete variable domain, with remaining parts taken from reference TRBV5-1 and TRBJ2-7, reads KAGVTQTPRYLIKTRGQQVTLSCSPISGHRSVSWYQQTPGQGLQFLFEYFSETQRNKGNFPGRFSGRQFSNSRSEMNVSTLELGDSALYLCASRLESGRIREQYFGPGTRLTVT.

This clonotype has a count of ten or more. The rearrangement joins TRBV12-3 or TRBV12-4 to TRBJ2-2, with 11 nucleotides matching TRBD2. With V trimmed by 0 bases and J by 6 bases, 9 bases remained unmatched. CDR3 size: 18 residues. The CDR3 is CASSLALAGGPVAGELFF. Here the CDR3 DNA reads TGTGCCAGCAGTTTAGCGCTAGCGGGAGGCCCTGTGGCCGGGGAGCTGTTTTTT.

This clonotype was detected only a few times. The CDR3 protein is CASITTGLADLTDTQYF. The DNA for the CDR3 is TGTGCCAGCATTACAACGGGACTAGCGGACCTCACAGATACGCAGTATTTT. The rearrangement uses TRBV28 and TRBJ2-3; 11 bases are shared with TRBD2. V lost 7 bases to trimming and J lost 2 bases; unmatched junction nucleotides: 11. CDR3 length: 17 residues. Germline lookup yields CDR1 MDHEN and CDR2 SYDVKM.

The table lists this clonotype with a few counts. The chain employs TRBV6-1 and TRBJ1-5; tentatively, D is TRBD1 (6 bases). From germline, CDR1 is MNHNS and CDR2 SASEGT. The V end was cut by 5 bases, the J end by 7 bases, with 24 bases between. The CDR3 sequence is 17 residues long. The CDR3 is CASSLGDARLQGQPQHF. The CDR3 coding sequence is TGTGCCAGCAGTCTTGGGGATGCCAGGCTTCAGGGGCAGCCCCAGCATTTT.

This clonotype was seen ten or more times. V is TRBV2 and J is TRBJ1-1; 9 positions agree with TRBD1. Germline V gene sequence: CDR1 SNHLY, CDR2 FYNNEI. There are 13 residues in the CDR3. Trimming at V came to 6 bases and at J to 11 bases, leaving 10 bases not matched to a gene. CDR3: CASRPQGAREAFF. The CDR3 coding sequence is TGTGCCAGCAGGCCACAGGGGGCGCGGGAGGCTTTCTTT.

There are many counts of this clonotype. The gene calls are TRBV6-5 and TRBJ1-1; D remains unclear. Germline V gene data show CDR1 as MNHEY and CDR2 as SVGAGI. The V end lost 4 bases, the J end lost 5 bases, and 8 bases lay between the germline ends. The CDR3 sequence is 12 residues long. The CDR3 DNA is TGTGCCAGCAGTTCTACAAGGACTGAAGCTTTCTTT. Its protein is CASSSTRTEAFF.

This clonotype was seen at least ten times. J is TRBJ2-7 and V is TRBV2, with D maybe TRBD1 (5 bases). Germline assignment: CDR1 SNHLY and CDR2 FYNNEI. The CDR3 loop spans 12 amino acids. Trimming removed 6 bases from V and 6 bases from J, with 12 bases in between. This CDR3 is CASRETGSEQYF. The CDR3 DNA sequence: TGTGCCAGCAGGGAAACAGGTTCCGAGCAGTACTTC.

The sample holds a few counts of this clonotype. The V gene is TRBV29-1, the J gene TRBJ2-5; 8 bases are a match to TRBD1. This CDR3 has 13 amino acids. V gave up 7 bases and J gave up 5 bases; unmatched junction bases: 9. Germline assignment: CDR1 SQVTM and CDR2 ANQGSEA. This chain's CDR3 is CSGDRGRGETQYF. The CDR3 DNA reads TGCAGCGGAGACAGGGGCCGCGGGGAGACCCAGTACTTC.

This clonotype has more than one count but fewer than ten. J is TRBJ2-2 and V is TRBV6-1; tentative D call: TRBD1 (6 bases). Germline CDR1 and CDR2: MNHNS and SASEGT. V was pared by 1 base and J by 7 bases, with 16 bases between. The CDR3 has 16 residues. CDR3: CASSEGTASKVGELFF. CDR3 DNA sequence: TGTGCCAGCAGTGAAGGGACAGCGTCCAAGGTCGGGGAGCTGTTTTTT.

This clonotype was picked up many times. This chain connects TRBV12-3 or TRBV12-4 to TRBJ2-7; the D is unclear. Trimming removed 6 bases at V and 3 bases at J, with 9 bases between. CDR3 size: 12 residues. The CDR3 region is CASSLFSYEQYF. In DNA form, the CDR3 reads TGTGCCAGCAGCCTGTTCAGCTACGAGCAGTACTTC.

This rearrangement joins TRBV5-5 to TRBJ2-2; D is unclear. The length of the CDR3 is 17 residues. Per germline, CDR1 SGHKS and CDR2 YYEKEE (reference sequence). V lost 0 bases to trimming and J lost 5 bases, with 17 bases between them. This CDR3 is CASSLVGVVSRTGELFF. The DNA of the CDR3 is TGTGCCAGCAGCTTGGTTGGGGTGGTTTCGAGGACCGGGGAGCTGTTTTTT.

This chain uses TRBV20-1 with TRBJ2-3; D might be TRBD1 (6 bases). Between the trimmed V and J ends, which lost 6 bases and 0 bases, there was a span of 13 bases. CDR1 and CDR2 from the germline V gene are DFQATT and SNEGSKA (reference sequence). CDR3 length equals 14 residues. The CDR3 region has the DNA TGCAGTGCGTCAGGGGACCATAGCACAGATACGCAGTATTTT. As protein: CSASGDHSTDTQYF.